The TCR beta chain described here comes from a study of neurological immune-mediated disorders. MiXCR, applied by TCRdb to the 5' RACE reads, yields one record per CDR3 protein. The table shows tens of thousands of distinct CDR3 sequences, with nearly 25% occurring only once. This clonotype was recorded only once. CDR1 is MRHNA, CDR2 SNTAGT, per germline. This CDR3 has 13 amino acids. The germline V and J ends were trimmed by 5 bases and 6 bases, with 11 bases remaining between them. Time point meaning: technical triplicate 2. The chain couples TRBV6-4 to TRBJ1-5; tentative D call: TRBD1 (5 bases). The receptor was derived from a man aged 60 to 75 with HTLV-1-associated myelopathy (HAM/TSP). Sequenced sample: PBMCs. Here the CDR3 reads CASSTEQGQPQHF. The CDR3, as DNA: TGTGCCAGCAGTACCGAGCAGGGTCAGCCCCAGCATTTT.